This TCR beta chain was recorded in a study of response to subunit inactivated influenza vaccine. Germline assignment: CDR1 SNHLY and CDR2 FYNNEI. Trimming shortened V by 8 bases and J by 7 bases, and 14 bases separated the two germline ends. The CDR3 sequence is 13 residues long. This clonotype was detected only a few times. Its antigen remains unknown. Overall study findings and caveats: Few additional T cells are recruited per seasonal influenza vaccination, authors suggested.

TCRdb re-analysed the RT-PCR reads in MiXCR, keeping a single row per CDR3 protein. The sample comprises some 640,000 distinct CDR3 sequences, roughly 13% of which are singletons, and 6.5% to 8.5% rests with the top ten. Sequenced material: PBMCs from blood, taken around 14 days before vaccination. The TCR was taken from a man aged 50 to 59 who received an inactivated influenza vaccine. The chain joins TRBV2 to TRBJ2-2; D perhaps matches TRBD1 (6 bases). For the CDR3, the DNA is TGTGCCAGCCAATACTGGACAGACGGGGAGCTGTTTTTT. Translating gives CASQYWTDGELFF. Full variable domain (outside the CDR3, taken from reference TRBV2 and TRBJ2-2): EPEVTQTPSHQVTQMGQEVILRCVPISNHLYFYWYRQILGQKVEFLVSFYNNEISEKSEIFDDQFSVERPDGSNFTLKIRSTKLEDSAMYFCASQYWTDGELFFGEGSRLTVL.